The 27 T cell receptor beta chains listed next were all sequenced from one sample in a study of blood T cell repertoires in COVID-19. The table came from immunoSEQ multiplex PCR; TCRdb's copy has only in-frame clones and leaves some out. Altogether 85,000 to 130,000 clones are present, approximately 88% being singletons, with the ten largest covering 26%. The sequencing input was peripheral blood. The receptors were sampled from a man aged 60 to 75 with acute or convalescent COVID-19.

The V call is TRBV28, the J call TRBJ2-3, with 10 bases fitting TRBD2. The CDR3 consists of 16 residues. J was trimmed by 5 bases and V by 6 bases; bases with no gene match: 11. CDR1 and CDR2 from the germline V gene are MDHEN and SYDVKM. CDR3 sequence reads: CASSTLLAGGLDTQYF. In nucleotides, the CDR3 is TGTGCCAGCAGCACTCTTTTAGCGGGAGGTTTAGATACGCAGTATTTT.

The CDR3 region is CASSLLYTPSDGELFF. CDR3 bases: TGTGCCAGCAGTTTATTGTATACCCCCAGCGACGGGGAGCTGTTTTTT. The rearrangement links TRBV27 to TRBJ2-2; no definite D call. Trimming left V 1 base short and J 7 bases short, with 16 bases between. The CDR3 length is 16 residues. CDR1 and CDR2 from the germline V gene are MNHEY and SMNVEV (reference sequence).

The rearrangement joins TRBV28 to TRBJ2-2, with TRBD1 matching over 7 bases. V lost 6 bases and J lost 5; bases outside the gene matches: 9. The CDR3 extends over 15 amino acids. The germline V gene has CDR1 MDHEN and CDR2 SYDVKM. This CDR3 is CASRLRQGRTGELFF. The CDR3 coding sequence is TGTGCCAGCAGACTTAGACAGGGCCGGACCGGGGAGCTGTTTTTT.

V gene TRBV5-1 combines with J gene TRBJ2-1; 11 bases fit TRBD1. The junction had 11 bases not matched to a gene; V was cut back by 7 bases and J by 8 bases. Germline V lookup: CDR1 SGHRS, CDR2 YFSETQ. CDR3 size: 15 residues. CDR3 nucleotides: TGCGCCAGCTCTGAAGGGGGACAGGGGGTCCATGAGCAGTTCTTC. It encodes CASSEGGQGVHEQFF.

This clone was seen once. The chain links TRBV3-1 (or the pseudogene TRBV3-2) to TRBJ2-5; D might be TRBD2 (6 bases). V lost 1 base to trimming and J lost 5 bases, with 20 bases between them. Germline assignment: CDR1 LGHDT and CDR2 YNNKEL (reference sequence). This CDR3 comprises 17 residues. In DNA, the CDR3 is TGTGCCAGCAGCCAAGTGGGACGGCCAGGAGGAGGGGAGACCCAGTACTTC. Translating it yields CASSQVGRPGGGETQYF.

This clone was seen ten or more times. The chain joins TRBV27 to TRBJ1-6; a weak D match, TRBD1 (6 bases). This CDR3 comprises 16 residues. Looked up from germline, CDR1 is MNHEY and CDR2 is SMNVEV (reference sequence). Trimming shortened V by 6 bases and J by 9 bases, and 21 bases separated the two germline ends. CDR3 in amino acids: CASSAQGNGAFSPLHF. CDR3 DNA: TGTGCCAGCAGCGCACAGGGAAATGGTGCTTTTTCACCCCTCCACTTT.

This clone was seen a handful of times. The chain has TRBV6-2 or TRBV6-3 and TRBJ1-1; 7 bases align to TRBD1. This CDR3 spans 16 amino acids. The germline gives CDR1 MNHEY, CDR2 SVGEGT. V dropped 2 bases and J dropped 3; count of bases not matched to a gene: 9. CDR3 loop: CASSYPTGIKDTEAFF. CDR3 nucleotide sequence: TGTGCCAGCAGTTACCCGACAGGGATAAAGGACACTGAAGCTTTCTTT.

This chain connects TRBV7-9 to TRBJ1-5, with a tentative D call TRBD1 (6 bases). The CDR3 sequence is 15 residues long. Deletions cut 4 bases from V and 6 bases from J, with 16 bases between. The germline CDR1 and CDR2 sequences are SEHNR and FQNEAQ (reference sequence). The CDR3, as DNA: TGTGCCAGCAGCTACGACTTACAGGGCCCTCAGCCCCAGCATTTT. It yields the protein CASSYDLQGPQPQHF.

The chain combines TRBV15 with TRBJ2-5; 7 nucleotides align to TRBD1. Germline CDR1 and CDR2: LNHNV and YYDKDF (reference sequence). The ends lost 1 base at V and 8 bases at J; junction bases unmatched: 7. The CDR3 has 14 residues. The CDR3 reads CATSRVATGSTQYF. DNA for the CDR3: TGTGCCACCAGCAGAGTAGCGACAGGGAGTACCCAGTACTTC.

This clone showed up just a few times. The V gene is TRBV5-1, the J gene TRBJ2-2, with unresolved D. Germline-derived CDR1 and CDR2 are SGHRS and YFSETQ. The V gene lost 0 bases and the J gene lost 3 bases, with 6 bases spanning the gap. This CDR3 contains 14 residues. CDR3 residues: CASSLATDTGELFF. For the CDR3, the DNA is TGCGCCAGCAGCTTGGCCACAGACACCGGGGAGCTGTTTTTT.

The CDR3 DNA reads TGTGCCAGCAGCTTAATGGTAACGGGAGGGTTATACAATGAGCAGTTCTTC. It specifies CASSLMVTGGLYNEQFF. The J gene is TRBJ2-1, the V gene TRBV7-6; 8 bases map to TRBD2. The V gene's germline CDR1 is SGHVS and CDR2 FNYEAQ. The ends lost 2 bases at V and 4 bases at J; junction bases unmatched: 10. This CDR3 comprises 17 residues.

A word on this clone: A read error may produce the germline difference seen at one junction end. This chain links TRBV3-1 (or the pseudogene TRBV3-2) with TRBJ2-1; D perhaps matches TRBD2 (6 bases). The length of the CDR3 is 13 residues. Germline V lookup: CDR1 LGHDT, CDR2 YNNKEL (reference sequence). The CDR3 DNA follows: TGTGCCAGCAGACAAGGGACTGCCATTGAGCAGTTCTTC. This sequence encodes CASRQGTAIEQFF.

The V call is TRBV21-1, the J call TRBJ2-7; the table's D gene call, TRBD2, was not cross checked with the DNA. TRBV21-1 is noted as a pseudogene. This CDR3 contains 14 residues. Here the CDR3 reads CASTPRAGVYEQYV. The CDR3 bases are TGTGCCAGCACTCCAAGGGCGGGAGTTTACGAGCAGTACGTC.

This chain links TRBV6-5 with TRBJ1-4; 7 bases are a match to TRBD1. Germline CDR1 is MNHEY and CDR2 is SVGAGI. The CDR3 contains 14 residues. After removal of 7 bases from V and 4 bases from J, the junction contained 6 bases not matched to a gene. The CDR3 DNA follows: TGTGCCAGCAAAAAACAGGGGAATAATGAAAAACTGTTTTTT. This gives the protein CASKKQGNNEKLFF.

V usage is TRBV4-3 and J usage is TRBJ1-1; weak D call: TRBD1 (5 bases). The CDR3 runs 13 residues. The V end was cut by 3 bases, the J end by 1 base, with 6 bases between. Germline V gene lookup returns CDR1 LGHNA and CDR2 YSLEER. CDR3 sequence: CASSHTGNTEAFF. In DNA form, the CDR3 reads TGCGCCAGCAGCCATACAGGGAACACTGAAGCTTTCTTT.

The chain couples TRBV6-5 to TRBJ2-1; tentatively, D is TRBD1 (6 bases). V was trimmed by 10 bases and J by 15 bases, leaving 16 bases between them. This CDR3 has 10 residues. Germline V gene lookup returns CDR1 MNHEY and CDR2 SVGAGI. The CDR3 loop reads CATRDITWFF. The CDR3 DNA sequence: TGTGCCACCCGGGACATAACCTGGTTCTTC.

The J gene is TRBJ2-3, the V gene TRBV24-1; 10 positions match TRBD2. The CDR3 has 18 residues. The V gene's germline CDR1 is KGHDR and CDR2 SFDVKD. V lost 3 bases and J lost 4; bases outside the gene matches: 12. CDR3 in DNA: TGTGCCACCAGTGATACCGGGACTAGCGAGAGTTCCGCAGATACGCAGTATTTT. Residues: CATSDTGTSESSADTQYF.

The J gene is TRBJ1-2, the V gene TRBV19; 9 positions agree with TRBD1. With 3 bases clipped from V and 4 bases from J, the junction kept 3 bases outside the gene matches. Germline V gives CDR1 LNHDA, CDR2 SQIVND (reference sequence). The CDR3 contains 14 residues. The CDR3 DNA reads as TGTGCCAGTAGTATCAACAGGGGGCTCTATGGCTACACCTTC. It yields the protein CASSINRGLYGYTF.

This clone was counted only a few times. This CDR3 reads CASSFPSSGSFGDTGELFF. DNA of the CDR3: TGTGCCAGCAGTTTTCCCTCTAGCGGGAGTTTCGGCGACACCGGGGAGCTGTTTTTT. The chain uses TRBV28 and TRBJ2-2; 10 bases line up with TRBD2. The CDR3 is made up of 19 amino acids. J gave up 3 bases and V 3 bases, and 13 bases lay outside the gene matches. CDR1 is MDHEN, CDR2 SYDVKM, per germline.

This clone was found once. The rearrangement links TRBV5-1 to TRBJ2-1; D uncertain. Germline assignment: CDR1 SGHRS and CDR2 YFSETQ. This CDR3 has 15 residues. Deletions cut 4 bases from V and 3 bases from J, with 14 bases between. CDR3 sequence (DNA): TGCGCCAGCAGCGTCTCCGCTGGGCGCTACAATGAGCAGTTCTTC. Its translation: CASSVSAGRYNEQFF.

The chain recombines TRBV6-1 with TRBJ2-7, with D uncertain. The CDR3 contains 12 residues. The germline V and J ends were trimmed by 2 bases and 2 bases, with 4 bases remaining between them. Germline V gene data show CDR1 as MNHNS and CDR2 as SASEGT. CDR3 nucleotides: TGTGCCAGCAGTGAATACACCTACGAGCAGTACTTC. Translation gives CASSEYTYEQYF.

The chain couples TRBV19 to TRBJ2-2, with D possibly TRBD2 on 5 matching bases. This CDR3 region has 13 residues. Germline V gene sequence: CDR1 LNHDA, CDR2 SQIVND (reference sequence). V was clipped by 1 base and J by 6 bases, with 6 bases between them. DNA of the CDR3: TGTGCCAGTAGTATAGCGAGGGCCGGGGAGCTGTTTTTT. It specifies CASSIARAGELFF.

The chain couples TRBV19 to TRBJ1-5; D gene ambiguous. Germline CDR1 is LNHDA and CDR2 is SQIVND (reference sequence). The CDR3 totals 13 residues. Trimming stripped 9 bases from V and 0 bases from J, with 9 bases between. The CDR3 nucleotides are TGTGCCAGCTCTCAGGTTAGCAATCAGCCCCAGCATTTT. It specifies CASSQVSNQPQHF.

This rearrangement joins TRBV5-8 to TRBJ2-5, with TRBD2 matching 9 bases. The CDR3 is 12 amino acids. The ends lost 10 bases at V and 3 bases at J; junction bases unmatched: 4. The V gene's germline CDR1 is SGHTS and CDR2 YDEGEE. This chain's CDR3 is CAGRLAEETQYF. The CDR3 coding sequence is TGTGCCGGTAGACTAGCGGAAGAGACCCAGTACTTC.

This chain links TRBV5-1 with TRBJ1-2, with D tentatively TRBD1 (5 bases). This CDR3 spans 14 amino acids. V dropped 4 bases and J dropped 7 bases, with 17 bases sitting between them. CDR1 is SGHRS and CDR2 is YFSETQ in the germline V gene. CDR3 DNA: TGCGCCAGCAGCCCCGGCGGGGGGGTTGGTGGCTACACCTTC. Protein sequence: CASSPGGGVGGYTF.

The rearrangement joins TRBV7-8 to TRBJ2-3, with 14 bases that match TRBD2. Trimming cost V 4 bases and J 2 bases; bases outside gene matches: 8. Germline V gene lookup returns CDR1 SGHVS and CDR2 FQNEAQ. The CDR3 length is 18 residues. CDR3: CASSWPPGLAGDTDTQYF. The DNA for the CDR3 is TGTGCCAGCAGCTGGCCTCCGGGACTAGCGGGAGACACAGATACGCAGTATTTT.

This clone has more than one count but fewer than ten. This chain's CDR3 is CASSLHGTANQPQHF. The CDR3, as DNA: TGCGCCAGCAGCTTGCACGGGACAGCCAATCAGCCCCAGCATTTT. The chain couples TRBV5-1 to TRBJ1-5; 7 positions agree with TRBD1. V lost 1 base and J lost 3; bases outside the gene matches: 4. Germline lookup yields CDR1 SGHRS and CDR2 YFSETQ. The length of the CDR3 is 15 residues.